These 22 T cell receptor beta chains were sequenced from one sample in a study of blood T cell repertoires in COVID-19. Clones were read by immunoSEQ multiplex PCR, and TCRdb kept only the in-frame ones, dropping some. The sample lists around 300,000 clones, over 85% occurring once. Material for sequencing was PBMCs or T cells enriched from blood (not recorded which). The source of these receptors is a woman aged 55-75 years who had recovered from COVID-19.

This chain connects TRBV30 to TRBJ1-2; maybe TRBD1 (5 bases). The germline V gene has CDR1 GTSNPN and CDR2 SVGIG (reference sequence). The CDR3 covers 16 residues. Between the trimmed V and J ends, which lost 0 bases and 2 bases, there was a span of 16 bases. The CDR3 reads CAWSVGVAGPNYGYTF. Here the CDR3 DNA reads TGTGCCTGGAGTGTAGGAGTGGCAGGGCCCAACTATGGCTACACCTTC.

This clone was seen only a few times. The chain uses TRBV5-1 and TRBJ1-1, with D hard to call. V was clipped by 0 bases and J by 0 bases, with 6 bases between them. The CDR3 covers 14 residues. Germline V gene lookup returns CDR1 SGHRS and CDR2 YFSETQ. The CDR3: CASSLVQMNTEAFF. In DNA form, the CDR3 reads TGCGCCAGCAGCTTGGTTCAGATGAACACTGAAGCTTTCTTT. The variable domain in full, completed from reference TRBV5-1 and TRBJ1-1, reads KAGVTQTPRYLIKTRGQQVTLSCSPISGHRSVSWYQQTPGQGLQFLFEYFSETQRNKGNFPGRFSGRQFSNSRSEMNVSTLELGDSALYLCASSLVQMNTEAFFGQGTRLTVV.

This rearrangement joins TRBV28 to TRBJ1-4; D is possibly TRBD1 (5 bases). V was shortened by 5 bases and J by 4 bases, with 17 bases between the two germline ends. This CDR3 comprises 16 residues. The germline V gene encodes CDR1 MDHEN and CDR2 SYDVKM. CDR3 in amino acids: CASSLAPGGDNEKLFF. In DNA, the CDR3 is TGTGCCAGCAGTCTGGCCCCCGGGGGAGATAATGAAAAACTGTTTTTT.

This clone was recorded only once. CDR3 sequence: CASSFSVDSSNYGYTF. CDR3 sequence (DNA): TGTGCCAGCTCCTTCTCGGTGGACAGTTCTAACTATGGCTACACCTTC. The chain joins TRBV18 to TRBJ1-2, with D maybe TRBD1 (6 bases). In germline, CDR1 is KGHSH, CDR2 LQKENI. V lost 6 bases and J 0 bases, leaving 17 bases between the germline ends. This CDR3 comprises 16 residues.

The chain couples TRBV28 to TRBJ2-3; D is perhaps TRBD2 (5 bases). Germline-derived CDR1 and CDR2 are MDHEN and SYDVKM. CDR3 length: 14 residues. With 4 bases removed from V and 2 bases from J, the gap between germline ends came to 10 bases. As DNA, the CDR3 is TGTGCCAGCAGTTCAGGACTTGTCACAGATACGCAGTATTTT. It translates to CASSSGLVTDTQYF.

This chain links TRBV5-1 with TRBJ1-3; D might be TRBD1 (6 bases). V was clipped by 0 bases and J by 0 bases, with 13 bases between them. This CDR3 has 17 residues. Germline V gene lookup returns CDR1 SGHRS and CDR2 YFSETQ. DNA of the CDR3: TGCGCCAGCAGCTTGGATGGACAGATCACCTCTGGAAACACCATATATTTT. It yields the protein CASSLDGQITSGNTIYF.

The sample holds one count of this clone. The chain joins TRBV6-5 to TRBJ1-5; TRBD1 might be the D (6 bases). V dropped 6 bases and J dropped 2 bases, with 8 bases sitting between them. The CDR3 extends over 13 amino acids. CDR1 MNHEY and CDR2 SVGAGI come from the germline V gene. The CDR3 region has the DNA TGTGCCAGCAGCAGGACAGGCAATCAGCCCCAGCATTTT. This encodes CASSRTGNQPQHF.

The gene calls are TRBV12-3 or TRBV12-4 and TRBJ2-1; D ambiguous. CDR3 length: 11 residues. Trimming stripped 1 base from V and 15 bases from J, with 10 bases between. CDR3: CASSLGAERFF. The CDR3 DNA follows: TGTGCCAGCAGTTTAGGGGCAGAGAGGTTCTTC.

J is TRBJ2-7 and V is TRBV2; tentative D call: TRBD2 (5 bases). Trimming pared 4 bases from V and 2 bases from J, leaving 15 bases between. Per the germline V gene, CDR1 is SNHLY and CDR2 is FYNNEI. The CDR3 covers 15 residues. The CDR3 protein is CASSVGPAGPYEQYF. The CDR3 nucleotides are TGTGCCAGCAGTGTAGGACCTGCGGGCCCCTACGAGCAGTACTTC.

The rearrangement links TRBV10-1 to TRBJ2-2, with 10 bases fitting TRBD1. Looked up from germline, CDR1 is WNHNN and CDR2 is SYGVQD (reference sequence). The CDR3 is 14 residues long. V was clipped by 6 bases and J by 4 bases; unmatched bases: 2. As DNA, the CDR3 is TGCGCCAGCAGCCGGGACAGGGGCACCGGGGAGCTGTTTTTT. This gives the protein CASSRDRGTGELFF.

Here the CDR3 reads CASSQDRNTDTQYF. The CDR3 DNA follows: TGTGCCAGCAGCCAGGACAGGAACACAGATACGCAGTATTTT. The chain combines TRBV5-4 with TRBJ2-3; 7 nucleotides line up with TRBD1. Germline CDR1 and CDR2: SGHNT and YYREEE (reference sequence). V shed 4 bases, J shed 2 bases, and the junction held 4 bases outside the gene matches. The CDR3 sequence is 14 residues long.

This rearrangement joins TRBV2 to TRBJ1-5; D is unclear. Looked up from germline, CDR1 is SNHLY and CDR2 is FYNNEI. With 5 bases removed from V and 4 bases from J, the gap between germline ends came to 12 bases. The CDR3 loop spans 14 amino acids. CDR3 amino acids: CASSLRQANQPQHF. CDR3 DNA: TGTGCCAGCAGTTTACGCCAGGCGAATCAGCCCCAGCATTTT.

The V and J genes are TRBV7-8 and TRBJ1-3, with D possibly being TRBD1 (6 bases). CDR3 length: 16 amino acids. CDR1 and CDR2 (germline): SGHVS, FQNEAQ. Trimming took 1 base from V and 4 from J, leaving 14 bases between them. CDR3 bases: TGTGCCAGCAGCTTAGGAGCTCCAGGGGTCGGAAACACCATATATTTT. This sequence encodes CASSLGAPGVGNTIYF.

This chain uses TRBV19 with TRBJ2-7, with 10 nucleotides matching TRBD1. The V and J ends lost 5 bases and 6 bases, in that order; junction bases with no gene match: 10. The CDR3 spans 15 residues. Germline CDR1 LNHDA, CDR2 SQIVND (reference sequence). CDR3 DNA sequence: TGTGCCAGTAGTGCGAACCGGGACAGGGGTCCCGAGCAGTACTTC. Translation gives CASSANRDRGPEQYF.

V usage is TRBV10-3 and J usage is TRBJ1-1, with a weak D call TRBD1 (5 bases). The germline V and J ends were trimmed by 2 bases and 2 bases, with 12 bases remaining between them. CDR3 size: 15 residues. Germline CDR1 ENHRY, CDR2 SYGVKD. The CDR3 region is CAISEQAGINTEAFF. The CDR3, as DNA: TGTGCCATCAGTGAGCAGGCAGGGATTAACACTGAAGCTTTCTTT.

This sequence joins TRBV14 and TRBJ1-1, with D possibly TRBD1 on 6 matching bases. The CDR3 length is 14 residues. V lost 4 bases to trimming and J lost 8 bases, with 17 bases between them. Germline V gene data show CDR1 as SGHDN and CDR2 as FVKESK. Here the CDR3 DNA reads TGTGCCAGCAGCCGCATCAGGGGAAGACACGAAGCTTTCTTT. This sequence encodes CASSRIRGRHEAFF. The full variable domain, with the rest looked up from reference TRBV14 and TRBJ1-1, is EAGVTQFPSHSVIEKGQTVTLRCDPISGHDNLYWYRRVMGKEIKFLLHFVKESKQDESGMPNNRFLAERTGGTYSTLKVQPAELEDSGVYFCASSRIRGRHEAFFGQGTRLTVV.

This chain links TRBV7-9 with TRBJ2-7, with 9 bases fitting TRBD2. The germline gives CDR1 SEHNR, CDR2 FQNEAQ (reference sequence). Trimming cost V 5 bases and J 4 bases; bases outside gene matches: 9. This CDR3 is built from 15 residues. This CDR3 reads CASSPGLALSYEQYF. CDR3 bases: TGTGCCAGCAGCCCGGGACTAGCCTTATCTTACGAGCAGTACTTC.

The chain links TRBV6-1 to TRBJ2-3; 9 nucleotides line up with TRBD2. Germline V gene data show CDR1 as MNHNS and CDR2 as SASEGT. The J segment lost 3 bases and the V segment lost 3 bases, leaving 4 bases of the junction unmatched. The CDR3 has 15 residues. CDR3 DNA: TGTGCCAGCAGTGATGGGACTAGCTTTACAGATACGCAGTATTTT. This encodes CASSDGTSFTDTQYF.

This clone came up once. This chain connects TRBV18 to TRBJ2-2; D gene ambiguous. This CDR3 has 15 residues. Germline V gives CDR1 KGHSH, CDR2 LQKENI. Trimming removed 1 base from V and 6 bases from J, with 12 bases in between. CDR3 loop: CASSPLASFSGELFF. CDR3 DNA sequence: TGTGCCAGCTCACCACTAGCAAGTTTTTCCGGGGAGCTGTTTTTT.

The chain combines TRBV6-5 with TRBJ1-1; D not resolved. Germline V lookup: CDR1 MNHEY, CDR2 SVGAGI. Trimming shortened V by 6 bases and J by 1 base, and 12 bases separated the two germline ends. The CDR3 covers 14 residues. CDR3 nucleotides: TGTGCCAGCAGGACCATCGGGTCGAACACTGAAGCTTTCTTT. Translating it yields CASRTIGSNTEAFF.

The chain is built from TRBV14 and TRBJ1-5; D uncertain. The ends were cut back, 3 bases at V and 3 bases at J, with 9 bases in the middle. The CDR3 totals 14 residues. CDR1 is SGHDN, CDR2 FVKESK, per germline. The CDR3 region has the DNA TGTGCCAGCAGCCAGTCCGAGTCCAATCAGCCCCAGCATTTT. Protein product: CASSQSESNQPQHF.

The V call is TRBV13, the J call TRBJ1-6; 8 bases match TRBD1. V shed 5 bases and J 8 bases; nucleotides not matched to a gene: 5. Germline V gives CDR1 PRHDT, CDR2 FYEKMQ (reference sequence). The CDR3 runs 14 residues. CDR3 in DNA: TGTGCCAGCAGCCAAGGGACAGGAGATTCACCCCTCCACTTT. Protein sequence: CASSQGTGDSPLHF.